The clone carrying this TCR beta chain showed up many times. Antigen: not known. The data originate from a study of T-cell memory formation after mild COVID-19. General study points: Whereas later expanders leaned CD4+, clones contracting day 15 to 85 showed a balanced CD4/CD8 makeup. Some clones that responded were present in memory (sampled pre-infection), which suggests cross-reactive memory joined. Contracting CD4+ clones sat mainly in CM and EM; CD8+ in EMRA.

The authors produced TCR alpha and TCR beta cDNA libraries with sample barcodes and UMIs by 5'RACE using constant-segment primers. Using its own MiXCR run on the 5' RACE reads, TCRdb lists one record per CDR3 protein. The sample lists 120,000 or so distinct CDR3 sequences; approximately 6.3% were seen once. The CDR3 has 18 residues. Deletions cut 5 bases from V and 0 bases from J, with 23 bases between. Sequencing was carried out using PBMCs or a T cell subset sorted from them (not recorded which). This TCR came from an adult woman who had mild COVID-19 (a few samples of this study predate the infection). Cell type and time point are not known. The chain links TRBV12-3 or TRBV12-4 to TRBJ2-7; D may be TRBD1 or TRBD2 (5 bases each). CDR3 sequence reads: CASSPRGAGYAFSYEQYF. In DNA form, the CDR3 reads TGTGCCAGCAGTCCTAGAGGGGCGGGTTACGCCTTCTCCTACGAGCAGTACTTC.